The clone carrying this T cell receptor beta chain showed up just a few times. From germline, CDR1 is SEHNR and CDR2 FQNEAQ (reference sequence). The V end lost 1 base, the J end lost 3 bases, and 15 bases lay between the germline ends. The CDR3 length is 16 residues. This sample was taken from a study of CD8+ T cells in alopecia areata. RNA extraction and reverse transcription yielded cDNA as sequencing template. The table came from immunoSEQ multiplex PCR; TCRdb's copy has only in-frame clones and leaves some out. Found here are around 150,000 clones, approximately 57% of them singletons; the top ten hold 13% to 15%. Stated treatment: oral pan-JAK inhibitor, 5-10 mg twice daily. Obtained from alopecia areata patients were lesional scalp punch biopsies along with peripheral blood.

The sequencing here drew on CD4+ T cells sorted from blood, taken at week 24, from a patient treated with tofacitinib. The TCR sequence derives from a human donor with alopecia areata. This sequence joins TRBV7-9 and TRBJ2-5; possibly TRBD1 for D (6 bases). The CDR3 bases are TGTGCCAGCAGCTTAGGGGCAGGGGCCAGGGAAGAGACCCAGTACTTC. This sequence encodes CASSLGAGAREETQYF.